Listed below are T cell receptor beta chains from one sample, sequenced in a study of shared clonotypes between healthy human individuals. Some clones are missing from TCRdb's copy, which holds only in-frame ones; the method was immunoSEQ multiplex PCR. The data show under 2,500,000 clones, with around 95% seen just once and around 0.13% held by the top ten. Sequenced input: naive CD4+ T cells sorted from blood. Every receptor here comes from a man between 18 and 35 years old in good health. CDR3s include the opening cysteine and the closing phenylalanine or tryptophan. The D gene is left open where the match is weak. Size values are once, few and many counts, or a class for expanded clones, and some rows have none.

d_gene	abundance	j_gene	v_gene	CDR3nt	CDR3aa
-	once	TRBJ2-5	TRBV5-6	TGTGCCAGCAGCTTTAAAACGGGGGACCAAGAGACCCAGTACTTC	CASSFKTGDQETQYF
TRBD2	-	TRBJ2-3	TRBV30	TGTGCCTGGAGTGTAGGGACTAGCGGGGGGGCCCCAGATACGCAGTATTTT	CAWSVGTSGGAPDTQYF
-	-	TRBJ1-3	TRBV2	TGTGCCAGCCGGGACTCTAGGGACACCATATATTTT	CASRDSRDTIYF
-	-	TRBJ1-6	TRBV7-8	TGTGCCAGCAGCTTAGTTCAGGCAACCAATTCACCCCTCCACTTT	CASSLVQATNSPLHF
TRBD1	-	TRBJ2-7	TRBV7-8	TGTGCCAGCAGCTTACCAGGGACAGGGGTTTACGAGCAGTACTTC	CASSLPGTGVYEQYF
-	once	TRBJ2-5	TRBV7-2	TGTGCCAGCAGCTTAGATGTGGGGCAAGAGACCCAGTACTTC	CASSLDVGQETQYF
TRBD1	-	TRBJ2-2	TRBV7-8	TGTGCCAGCAGCTTAGGGCAGGGGGCTGCCACCGGGGAGCTGTTTTTT	CASSLGQGAATGELFF
-	-	TRBJ2-7	TRBV27	TGTGCCAGCAGTTTATCGCGAGGTTCCTACGAGCAGTACTTC	CASSLSRGSYEQYF
TRBD2	-	TRBJ2-3	TRBV7-2	TGTGCCAGCACCCGGGGGGTTGCAGATACGCAGTATTTT	CASTRGVADTQYF
-	once	TRBJ2-5	TRBV4-1	TGCGCCAGCAGCCTGGCTCCCTCCGAGACCCAGTACTTC	CASSLAPSETQYF
-	-	TRBJ2-1	TRBV5-4	TGTGCCAGCAGCAATAAACCAGGGGATAGCTCCTACAATGAGCAGTTCTTC	CASSNKPGDSSYNEQFF
-	-	TRBJ2-5	TRBV5-1	TGCGCCAGCAGCCGGACAGATGCACAAGAGACCCAGTACTTC	CASSRTDAQETQYF
TRBD2	-	TRBJ2-3	TRBV6-5	TGTGCCAGCAGTTCCCTAGCGGGGGCCTCCCAGAATACGCAGTATTTT	CASSSLAGASQNTQYF
-	-	TRBJ2-6	TRBV4-3	TGCGCCAGCAGCCAAGGTACAGCGCTGACCATCTCTGGGGCCAACGTCCTGACTTTC	CASSQGTALTISGANVLTF
-	-	TRBJ1-4	TRBV6-6	TGTGCCAGCAGTTACTCGTCACCTAATGAAAAACTGTTTTTT	CASSYSSPNEKLFF
-	-	TRBJ2-2	TRBV6-6	TGTGCCAGCAGCCCGACCGGGCCCGGGGAGCTGTTTTTT	CASSPTGPGELFF
-	-	TRBJ1-1	TRBV6-5	TGTGCCAGCAGTTACTCGAGGCCGACCCGAACTGAAGCTTTCTTT	CASSYSRPTRTEAFF
TRBD1	-	TRBJ2-1	TRBV5-1	TGCGCCAGCAGCGGCGGACAGGGCCTCTACAATGAGCAGTTCTTC	CASSGGQGLYNEQFF
-	-	TRBJ2-1	TRBV2	TGTGCCAGCAGTGTCGAAAGCTCCTACAATGAGCAGTTCTTC	CASSVESSYNEQFF
-	-	TRBJ2-2	TRBV6-5	TGTGCCAGCCAAGGACGGAGGGGGTTAGGGGAGCTGTTTTTT	CASQGRRGLGELFF
TRBD1	-	TRBJ2-7	TRBV27	TGTGCCAGCGCCTCCGGGACAGGGGCCTACGAGCAGTACTTC	CASASGTGAYEQYF
TRBD2	-	TRBJ2-1	TRBV9	TGTGCCAGCAGCGTAGACACTAGCGGGTGGAGCTCCTACAATGAGCAGTTCTTC	CASSVDTSGWSSYNEQFF
-	-	TRBJ2-2	TRBV12-5	TGTGCTAGTGGTTTGGTATTGTCCGGAGCGGCCGGGGAGCTGTTTTTT	CASGLVLSGAAGELFF
-	once	TRBJ1-5	TRBV6-4	TGTGCCAGCAGTGAGGGGACTCAGCCCCAGCATTTT	CASSEGTQPQHF
TRBD1	-	TRBJ1-5	TRBV27	TGTGCCAGCAGTACCCGGGACAGGGGGCTAAGGAATCAGCCCCAGCATTTT	CASSTRDRGLRNQPQHF
TRBD1	-	TRBJ1-3	TRBV9	TGTGCCAGCAGCCCTACAGGGGTGGTTGGAAACACCATATATTTT	CASSPTGVVGNTIYF
-	-	TRBJ1-1	TRBV9	TGTGCCAGCAGCGTAGGACTGGCTACGACGGCTGAAGCTTTCTTT	CASSVGLATTAEAFF
-	-	TRBJ1-6	TRBV10-3	TGTGCCACAGAACAGGATTGGGAGAGTTCACCCCTCCACTTT	CATEQDWESSPLHF
-	-	TRBJ1-2	TRBV15	TGTGCCACCAGCAGGGACAGTTTCGGCTACACCTTC	CATSRDSFGYTF
-	-	TRBJ2-7	TRBV10-3	TGTGCCATCGGGCCAGGGAGGTTCGAGCAGTACTTC	CAIGPGRFEQYF
-	-	TRBJ2-3	TRBV18	TGTGCCAGCTCACCACGGGGGGCAACAGGCACAGATACGCAGTATTTT	CASSPRGATGTDTQYF
-	-	TRBJ2-7	TRBV30	TGTGCCTGGAGGGGTCCCGGACAGACCCCCCTCTACGAGCAGTACTTC	CAWRGPGQTPLYEQYF